This T cell receptor (beta chain) was found in a study of blood T cell repertoires in COVID-19. Whole-study context: The samples span acute and convalescent COVID-19 from the United States, Italy and Spain. Sample material is recorded as cDNA or gDNA derived from T cells, B-cell-depleted T cells, or PBMCs.

The V segment lost 8 bases and the J segment 3 bases; nucleotides outside the gene matches: 0. This CDR3 contains 12 residues. Germline lookup yields CDR1 ENHRY and CDR2 SYGVKD. In the original analysis: Amplification with reference gene primers provided the estimates of nucleated cell counts. Sequencing was performed with immunoSEQ multiplex PCR; in TCRdb, only in-frame clones are kept and a portion is missing. That table supplies the V and J calls and clone size; D and trimming were determined from the DNA. The sample comprises 72,000 or so clones, 80% of which are singletons, and about 18% rests with the top ten.

Material for sequencing was peripheral blood. This chain links TRBV10-3 with TRBJ2-1; TRBD1 matches at 8 bases. The origin of this receptor is a man aged 70 or older who had recovered from COVID-19. CDR3 sequence: CAIGQGYNEQFF. The CDR3 nucleotides read TGTGCCATCGGACAGGGCTACAATGAGCAGTTCTTC.